What follows are 14 T cell receptor beta chains derived from one specimen sequenced in a study of T cell responses to AZD1222 COVID-19 vaccine. TCRdb's table, derived via immunoSEQ multiplex PCR, lists solely in-frame clones and lacks some. The sample has approximately 150,000 clones; 90% to 95% are singletons. Sequenced material: peripheral blood, taken on day 0 of AZD1222 vaccination. Source of these receptors: an adult in good health.

The chain couples TRBV10-3 to TRBJ2-7, with TRBD2 matching 8 bases. V dropped 2 bases and J dropped 7; count of bases not matched to a gene: 7. Germline V lookup: CDR1 ENHRY, CDR2 SYGVKD. The CDR3 length is 14 residues. CDR3 protein: CAISESGGAGEQYF. CDR3 DNA: TGTGCCATCAGTGAGAGCGGGGGCGCTGGGGAGCAGTACTTC.

The rearrangement links TRBV4-3 to TRBJ2-1; D ambiguous. The V gene's germline CDR1 is LGHNA and CDR2 YSLEER. Trimming shortened V by 1 base and J by 4 bases, and 8 bases separated the two germline ends. The CDR3 covers 14 residues. DNA of the CDR3: TGCGCCAGCAGCCAAGCGTTAACTTACAATGAGCAGTTCTTC. Translating it yields CASSQALTYNEQFF.

The rearrangement links TRBV3-1 (or the pseudogene TRBV3-2) to TRBJ2-5; no clear D. The V end was cut by 0 bases, the J end by 8 bases, with 4 bases between. Germline lookup yields CDR1 LGHDT and CDR2 YNNKEL (reference sequence). This CDR3 has 11 amino acids. The CDR3 DNA is TGTGCCAGCAGCCAAGACCTCACCCAGTACTTC. This encodes CASSQDLTQYF.

For the CDR3, the DNA is TGTGCCAGCCGACTAGCCCTTAACACCGGGGAGCTGTTTTTT. Protein: CASRLALNTGELFF. This chain uses TRBV6-5 with TRBJ2-2, with TRBD2 identical over 7 bases. The V gene end was trimmed by 8 bases and the J gene end by 2 bases; junction bases not matched to a gene: 5. Germline assignment: CDR1 MNHEY and CDR2 SVGAGI. The CDR3 loop spans 14 amino acids.

V usage is TRBV6-5 and J usage is TRBJ1-5; 7 nucleotides agree with TRBD1. The CDR3 consists of 15 residues. Germline V gives CDR1 MNHEY, CDR2 SVGAGI. Unmatched junction bases numbered 3, after V lost 4 bases and J lost 0 bases. CDR3 nucleotide sequence: TGTGCCAGCAGTTGGACAGGTTCTAGCAATCAGCCCCAGCATTTT. It yields the protein CASSWTGSSNQPQHF.

The chain's CDR3 is CASSTIAGELFF. CDR3 coding DNA: TGTGCCAGCAGTACAATCGCCGGGGAGCTGTTTTTT. V gene TRBV6-2 or TRBV6-3 combines with J gene TRBJ2-2; D not resolved. The germline V and J ends were trimmed by 5 bases and 6 bases, with 7 bases remaining between them. Per the germline V gene, CDR1 is MNHEY and CDR2 is SVGEGT. The CDR3 loop spans 12 amino acids.

This chain connects TRBV19 to TRBJ2-7, with D maybe TRBD2 (6 bases). CDR3 length: 16 residues. V shed 4 bases and J shed 6 bases, with 22 bases lying between them. CDR1 LNHDA and CDR2 SQIVND come from the germline V gene (reference sequence). CDR3 sequence reads: CASSTSSLLGTREQYF. CDR3 DNA sequence: TGTGCCAGTAGTACCTCCTCACTACTAGGGACTCGCGAGCAGTACTTC.

V is TRBV27 and J is TRBJ1-2; D is unclear. CDR1 is MNHEY, CDR2 SMNVEV, per germline (reference sequence). The V and J ends lost 0 bases and 8 bases respectively, with 19 bases between them. The CDR3 is made up of 16 amino acids. The chain's CDR3 is CASSLSIRDTTGGYTF. As DNA, the CDR3 is TGTGCCAGCAGTTTATCGATTAGGGATACCACCGGGGGCTACACCTTC.

This rearrangement joins TRBV5-6 to TRBJ2-7; D possibly corresponds to TRBD1 (5 bases). Trimming removed 4 bases from V and 7 bases from J, with 9 bases in between. The CDR3 loop spans 11 amino acids. The germline V gene encodes CDR1 SGHDT and CDR2 YYEEEE. CDR3 nucleotides: TGTGCCAGCAGCAGAGACAGAGAGCAGTACTTC. Translation gives CASSRDREQYF. Based on the CDR3 plus reference TRBV5-6 and TRBJ2-7, the full variable domain is DAGVTQSPTHLIKTRGQQVTLRCSPKSGHDTVSWYQQALGQGPQFIFQYYEEEERQRGNFPDRFSGHQFPNYSSELNVNALLLGDSALYLCASSRDREQYFGPGTRLTVT.

The chain combines TRBV7-2 with TRBJ1-5; a weak D match, TRBD1 (5 bases). The V end was cut by 1 base, the J end by 5 bases, with 6 bases between. This CDR3 comprises 13 residues. Germline CDR1 SGHTA, CDR2 FQGNSA. The CDR3 region has the DNA TGTGCCAGCAGCTTAGGACAGTATCAGCCCCAGCATTTT. It is translated as CASSLGQYQPQHF.

The V gene is TRBV11-2, the J gene TRBJ2-1, with D tentatively TRBD2 (5 bases). V was shortened by 6 bases and J by 0 bases, with 15 bases between the two germline ends. The CDR3 has 16 residues. The germline V gene has CDR1 SGHAT and CDR2 FQNNGV. The CDR3: CASRRISGSSYNEQFF. As DNA, the CDR3 is TGTGCCAGCAGACGAATCAGCGGAAGCTCCTACAATGAGCAGTTCTTC.

The chain is built from TRBV6-5 and TRBJ2-5; tentative D call: TRBD1 (8 bases). Trimming pared 6 bases from V and 2 bases from J, leaving 16 bases between. This CDR3 comprises 15 residues. Germline CDR1 and CDR2: MNHEY and SVGAGI. Here the CDR3 reads CASRHQQGGQETQYF. The CDR3 DNA sequence: TGTGCCAGCAGACACCAACAGGGGGGGCAAGAGACCCAGTACTTC.

The chain is built from TRBV6-5 and TRBJ1-2, with D possibly TRBD1 on 5 matching bases. V was shortened by 5 bases and J by 5 bases, with 18 bases between the two germline ends. This CDR3 contains 15 residues. Germline CDR1 reads MNHEY; CDR2 reads SVGAGI. The CDR3 coding sequence is TGTGCCAGCAGTCCTGAGGGGACCTCGGCGTATGGCTACACCTTC. Amino acids: CASSPEGTSAYGYTF.

The V and J genes are TRBV5-1 and TRBJ1-1; 7 bases fit TRBD1. Looked up from germline, CDR1 is SGHRS and CDR2 is YFSETQ. The CDR3 loop spans 14 amino acids. The ends lost 3 bases at V and 4 bases at J; junction bases unmatched: 6. The CDR3, as DNA: TGCGCCAGCAGCTGGGGGGCAGGGGGCACTGAAGCTTTCTTT. It encodes CASSWGAGGTEAFF.